The 2 T cell receptor beta chains below were found in one sample sequenced in a study of cytomegalovirus exposure and HLA in healthy donors. Vbeta (60) and Jbeta (13) primers were used in the PCR. The method was immunoSEQ multiplex PCR; TCRdb's version includes in-frame clones alone and lacks a portion of them. This sample has around 110,000 clones; around three quarters occur once, and the top ten carry approximately 4.5%. The specimen was PBMCs. The receptors were sampled from a man aged 25 to 40 in good health and CMV-seropositive.

The chain links TRBV5-4 to TRBJ1-2; unclear D gene. The CDR3 contains 12 residues. With 5 bases removed from V and 7 bases from J, the gap between germline ends came to 12 bases. The germline V gene has CDR1 SGHNT and CDR2 YYREEE (reference sequence). The CDR3 reads CASRHLTSGYTF. CDR3 DNA sequence: TGTGCCAGCAGACATCTCACAAGTGGCTACACCTTC.

This clone has just one count. V gene TRBV4-3 combines with J gene TRBJ1-1; 7 bases agree with TRBD1. CDR1 and CDR2 from the germline V gene are LGHNA and YSLEER. J gave up 0 bases and V 2 bases, and 9 bases lay outside the gene matches. This CDR3 region has 17 residues. This chain's CDR3 is CASSQSPPGQLNTEAFF. DNA for the CDR3: TGCGCCAGCAGCCAATCACCACCGGGACAGCTGAACACTGAAGCTTTCTTT.